This T cell receptor beta chain was observed in a study of vaccination and CD4 T cells after COVID-19. At the level of the study: Mild disease affected 10 or so convalescent patients and severe disease one, all SARS-CoV-2 positive by nasal swab PCR.

Treatment denoted: roughly ten-day PBMC culture with coronavirus spike peptide pools or control peptides (ViraFEST assay). The assay that was used to sequence DNA from cultured CD4+ T cells was the Oncomine TCR Beta short-read assay. TCRdb used MiXCR to reprocess the PCR reads, holding one entry per CDR3 protein. The repertoire holds roughly 18,000 distinct CDR3 sequences, with roughly 49% as singletons. This clonotype was detected only a few times. Its target is unknown. The junction had 7 bases not matched to a gene; V was cut back by 1 base and J by 5 bases. CDR3 length equals 15 residues. Germline loops: CDR1 SGHNT, CDR2 YENEEA.

This sample comprised CD4+ T cells from blood, cultured in vitro, obtained before SARS-CoV-2 vaccination. The V call is TRBV11-3, the J call TRBJ1-1; 7 nucleotides line up with TRBD1. This receptor was taken from a human donor who had recovered from COVID-19. Here the CDR3 DNA reads TGTGCCAGCAGCTTAGGGGGCCCAGGGGGGACTGAAGCTTTCTTT. It specifies CASSLGGPGGTEAFF. Together with reference TRBV11-3 and TRBJ1-1, the CDR3 gives the full variable domain: EAGVVQSPRYKIIEKKQPVAFWCNPISGHNTLYWYLQNLGQGPELLIRYENEEAVDDSQLPKDRFSAERLKGVDSTLKIQPAELGDSAVYLCASSLGGPGGTEAFFGQGTRLTVV.